Listed below are T cell receptor beta chains from one sample, sequenced in a study of cytomegalovirus exposure and HLA in healthy donors. Data came from immunoSEQ multiplex PCR; TCRdb stores just in-frame clones and leaves some out. The table shows 150,000 or so clones, with around 73% occurring only once. The sequencing sample was made of PBMCs. The source of these receptors is a female donor in good health and CMV-seronegative. Both conserved end residues are part of each CDR3. Each record gives: V gene, J gene, CDR3 protein.

>TRBV5-1|TRBJ1-4
CASSTGARGNEKLFF
>TRBV5-8|TRBJ2-7
CASSSEPRGLSYEQYF
>TRBV11-2|TRBJ2-2
CASSADGSGGNTGELFF
>TRBV6-5|TRBJ1-4
CASSTHNEKLFF
>TRBV5-5|TRBJ1-5
CASSLTGVNQPQHF
>TRBV19|TRBJ1-4
CASSALRLFF
>TRBV10-3|TRBJ2-7
CAISLAVTYEQYF
>TRBV2|TRBJ1-2
CASSEYRGWYGYTF
>TRBV6-1|TRBJ2-2
CASSVFRSGRLTGELFF
>TRBV19|TRBJ1-4
CASSIKQTWAVSGEKLFF
>TRBV27|TRBJ2-1
CASSSSGWGNNEQFF
>TRBV7-2|TRBJ1-2
CASSSNLQGAWGYTF
>TRBV5-5|TRBJ2-5
CASSPTEGTTKETQYF
>TRBV5-6|TRBJ1-1
CASSLGSCEAFF
>TRBV4-2|TRBJ2-3
CASSQGRGAGFPDTQYF
>TRBV28|TRBJ2-6
CASSLLGQGRSGANVLTF
>TRBV2|TRBJ2-7
CASRTRERAAYEQYF
>TRBV2|TRBJ1-1
CASSRPTGGVSTEAFF
>TRBV27|TRBJ2-7
CASSFPAGGPGYEQYF
>TRBV15|TRBJ2-7
CATSRASGVLGPYEQYF
>TRBV30|TRBJ2-5
CAWRNRGGGTQYF
>TRBV5-1|TRBJ2-7
CASSVSGGVGSYEQYF
>TRBV9|TRBJ2-7
CASSGTSGPYEQYF
>TRBV7-6|TRBJ2-7
CASSPPGGAGEQYF
>TRBV5-1|TRBJ2-5
CASSPLVTGAIGETQYF
>TRBV7-8|TRBJ2-7
CASSETSGRPHEQYF
>TRBV7-3|TRBJ2-3
CASSPGLVTDTQYF
>TRBV6-1|TRBJ1-2
CASSTGVFNYGYTF
>TRBV19|TRBJ2-5
CASSTTGGRETQYF
>TRBV6-1|TRBJ2-7
CASSEGDRSYEQYF
>TRBV6-5|TRBJ1-5
CASSYSQGTNQPQHF
>TRBV28|TRBJ1-1
CASSLLQGTEAFF
>TRBV6-6|TRBJ1-1
CASLNTEAFF
>TRBV7-8|TRBJ1-2
CASSLSDYGYTF
>TRBV7-9|TRBJ1-2
CASSVRDRSNYGYTF
>TRBV25-1|TRBJ2-1
CASSDGTSGWDEQFF
>TRBV19|TRBJ1-5
CASSTPPGTAEYSNQPQHF
>TRBV4-2|TRBJ2-1
CASSLKGGDRAYNEQFF
>TRBV5-1|TRBJ2-7
CASSLRTGDAYEQYF
>TRBV11-2|TRBJ2-2
CASSRQGDGTGELFF
>TRBV27|TRBJ1-3
CASSVTYGRNTIYF
>TRBV7-7|TRBJ2-1
CASSPQWGDEQFF
>TRBV6-5|TRBJ2-5
CASKPSGVQETQYF
>TRBV27|TRBJ1-2
CASTPGTYYGYTF
>TRBV18|TRBJ1-2
CASSQDRDGYTF
>TRBV30|TRBJ1-4
CAWSEQGNNEKLFF
>TRBV28|TRBJ2-1
CASSGGLAVREQFF
>TRBV27|TRBJ1-1
CATNTGIAPNTEAFF
>TRBV6-5|TRBJ2-7
CASRVTGSSYEQYF
>TRBV11-3|TRBJ2-7
CASSTPGKQSYEQYF
>TRBV4-1|TRBJ2-7
CASSPRSGERARPGEQYF
>TRBV7-8|TRBJ2-1
CASNPTPVPTASLYNEQFF
>TRBV15|TRBJ2-7
CATSSPSGDFAEQYF
>TRBV7-8|TRBJ2-7
CASSLRAGPSYEQYF